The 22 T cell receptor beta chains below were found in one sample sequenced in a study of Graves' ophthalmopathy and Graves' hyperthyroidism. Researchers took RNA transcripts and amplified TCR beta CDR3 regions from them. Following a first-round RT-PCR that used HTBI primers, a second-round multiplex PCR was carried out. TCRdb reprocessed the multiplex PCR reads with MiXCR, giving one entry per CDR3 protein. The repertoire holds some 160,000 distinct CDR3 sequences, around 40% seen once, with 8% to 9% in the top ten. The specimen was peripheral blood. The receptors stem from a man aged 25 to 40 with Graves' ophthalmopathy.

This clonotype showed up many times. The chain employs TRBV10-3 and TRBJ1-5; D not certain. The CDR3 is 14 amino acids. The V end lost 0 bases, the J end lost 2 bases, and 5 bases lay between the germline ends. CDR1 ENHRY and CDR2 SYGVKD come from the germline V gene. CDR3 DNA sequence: TGTGCCATCAGTGAGTCGAATGGCAATCAGCCCCAGCATTTT. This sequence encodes CAISESNGNQPQHF.

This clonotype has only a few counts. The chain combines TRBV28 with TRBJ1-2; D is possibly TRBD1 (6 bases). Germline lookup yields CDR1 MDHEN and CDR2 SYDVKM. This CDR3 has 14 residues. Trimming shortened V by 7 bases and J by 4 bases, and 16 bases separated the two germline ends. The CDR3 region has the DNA TGTGCCAGCAACCTACGGGGGGCCGCCTATGGCTACACCTTC. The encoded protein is CASNLRGAAYGYTF.

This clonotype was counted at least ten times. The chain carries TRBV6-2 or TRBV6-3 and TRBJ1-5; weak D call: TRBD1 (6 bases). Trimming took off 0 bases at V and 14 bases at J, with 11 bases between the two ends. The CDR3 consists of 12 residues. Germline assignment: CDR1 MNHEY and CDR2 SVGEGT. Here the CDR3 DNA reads TGTGCCAGCAGTTACTCTGCGGGGGCTGAGCATTTT. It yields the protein CASSYSAGAEHF.

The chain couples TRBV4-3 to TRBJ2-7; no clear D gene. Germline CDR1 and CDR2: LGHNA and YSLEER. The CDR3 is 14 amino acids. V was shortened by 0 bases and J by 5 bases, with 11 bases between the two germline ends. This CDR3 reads CASSQDVGENEQYF. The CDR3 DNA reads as TGCGCCAGCAGCCAAGATGTCGGAGAGAACGAGCAGTACTTC.

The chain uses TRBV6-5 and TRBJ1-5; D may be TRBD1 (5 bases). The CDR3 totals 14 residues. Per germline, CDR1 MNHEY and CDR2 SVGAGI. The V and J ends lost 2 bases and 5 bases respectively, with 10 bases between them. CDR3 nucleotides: TGTGCCAGCAGTTACGGGCAGGGACATCAGCCCCAGCATTTT. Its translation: CASSYGQGHQPQHF.

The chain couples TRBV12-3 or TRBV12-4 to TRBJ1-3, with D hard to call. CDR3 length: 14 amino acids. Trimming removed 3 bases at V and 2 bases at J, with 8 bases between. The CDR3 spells CASSFGLAGNTIYF. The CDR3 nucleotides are TGTGCCAGCAGTTTCGGTCTGGCTGGAAACACCATATATTTT.

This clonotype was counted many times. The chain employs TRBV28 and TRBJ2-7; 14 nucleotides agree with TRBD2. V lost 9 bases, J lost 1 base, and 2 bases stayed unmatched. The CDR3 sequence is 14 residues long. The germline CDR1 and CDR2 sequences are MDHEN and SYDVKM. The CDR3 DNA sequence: TGTGCCAGTGGGACTAGCGGGAGATCCTACGAGCAGTACTTC. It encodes CASGTSGRSYEQYF.

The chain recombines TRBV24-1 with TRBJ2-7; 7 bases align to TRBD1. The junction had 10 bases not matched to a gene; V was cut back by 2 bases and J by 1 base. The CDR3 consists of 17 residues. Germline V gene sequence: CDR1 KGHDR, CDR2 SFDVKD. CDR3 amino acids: CATSDSTGTVRSYEQYF. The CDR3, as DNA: TGTGCCACCAGTGATTCGACCGGGACAGTGAGGTCCTACGAGCAGTACTTC.

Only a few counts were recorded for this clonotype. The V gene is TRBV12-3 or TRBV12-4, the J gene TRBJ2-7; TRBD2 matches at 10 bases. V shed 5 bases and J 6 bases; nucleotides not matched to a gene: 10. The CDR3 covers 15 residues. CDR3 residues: CASSPTGLAGAEQYF. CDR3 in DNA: TGTGCCAGCAGTCCCACTGGGCTAGCGGGAGCCGAGCAGTACTTC.

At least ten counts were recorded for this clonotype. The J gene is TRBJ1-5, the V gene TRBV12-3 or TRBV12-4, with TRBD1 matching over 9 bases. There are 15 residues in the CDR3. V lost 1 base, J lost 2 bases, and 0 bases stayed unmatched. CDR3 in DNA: TGTGCCAGCAGTTTAGGGACAGGGGGCAATCAGCCCCAGCATTTT. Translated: CASSLGTGGNQPQHF.

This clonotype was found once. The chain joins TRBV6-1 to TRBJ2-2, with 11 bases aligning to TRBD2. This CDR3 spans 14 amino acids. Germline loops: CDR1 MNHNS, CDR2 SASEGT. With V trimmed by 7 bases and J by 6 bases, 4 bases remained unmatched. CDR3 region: CASKTSGKAGELFF. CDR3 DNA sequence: TGTGCCAGCAAGACTAGCGGGAAAGCCGGGGAGCTGTTTTTT.

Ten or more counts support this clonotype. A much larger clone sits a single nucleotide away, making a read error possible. CDR3 region: CAWGGGLGLAGQTSYEQYF. In nucleotides, the CDR3 is TGTGCCTGGGGTGGGGGGCTCGGGCTAGCGGGCCAAACCTCCTACGAGCAGTACTTC. The chain employs TRBV30 and TRBJ2-7; the match to TRBD2 covers 8 bases. Looked up from germline, CDR1 is GTSNPN and CDR2 is SVGIG (reference sequence). V trimming: 5 bases; J trimming: 0 bases; junction bases outside the gene matches: 21. This CDR3 has 19 residues.

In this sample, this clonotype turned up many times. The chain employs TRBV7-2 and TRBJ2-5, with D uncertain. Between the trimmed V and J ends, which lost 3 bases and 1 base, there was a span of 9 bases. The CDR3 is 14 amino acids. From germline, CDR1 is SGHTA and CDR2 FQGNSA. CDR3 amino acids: CASSLAATQETQYF. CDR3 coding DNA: TGTGCCAGCAGCTTGGCAGCTACCCAAGAGACCCAGTACTTC. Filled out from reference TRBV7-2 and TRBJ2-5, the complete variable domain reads GAGVSQSPSNKVTEKGKDVELRCDPISGHTALYWYRQSLGQGLEFLIYFQGNSAPDKSGLPSDRFSAERTGGSVSTLTIQRTQQEDSAVYLCASSLAATQETQYFGPGTRLLVL.

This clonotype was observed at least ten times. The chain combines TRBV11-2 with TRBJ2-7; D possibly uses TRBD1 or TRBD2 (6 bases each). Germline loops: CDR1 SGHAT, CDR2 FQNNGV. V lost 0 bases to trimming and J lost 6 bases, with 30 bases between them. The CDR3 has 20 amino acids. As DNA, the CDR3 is TGTGCCAGCAGCTTAGATCCTTGGTTTCGGACTCCGACAGAGGGGGGCGAGCAGTACTTC. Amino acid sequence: CASSLDPWFRTPTEGGEQYF.

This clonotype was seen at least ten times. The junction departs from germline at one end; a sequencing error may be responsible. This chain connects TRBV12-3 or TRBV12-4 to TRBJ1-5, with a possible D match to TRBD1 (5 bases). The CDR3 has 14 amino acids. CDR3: CASSLSQGNQLQHF. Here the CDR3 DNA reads TGTGCCAGCAGTTTAAGTCAGGGCAATCAGCTCCAGCATTTT.

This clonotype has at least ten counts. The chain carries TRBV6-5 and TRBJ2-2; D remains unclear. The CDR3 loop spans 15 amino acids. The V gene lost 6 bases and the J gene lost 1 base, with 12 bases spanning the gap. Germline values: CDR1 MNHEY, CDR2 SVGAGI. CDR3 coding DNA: TGTGCCAGCAGCCTTGGACGGAAGAACACCGGGGAGCTGTTTTTT. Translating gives CASSLGRKNTGELFF.

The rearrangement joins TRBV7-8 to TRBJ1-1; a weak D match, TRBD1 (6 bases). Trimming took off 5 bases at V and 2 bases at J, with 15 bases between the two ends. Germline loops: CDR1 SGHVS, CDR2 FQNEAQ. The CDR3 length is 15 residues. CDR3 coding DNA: TGTGCCAGCAGCCCTGCGCGGGGGGCAAACACTGAAGCTTTCTTT. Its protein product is CASSPARGANTEAFF.

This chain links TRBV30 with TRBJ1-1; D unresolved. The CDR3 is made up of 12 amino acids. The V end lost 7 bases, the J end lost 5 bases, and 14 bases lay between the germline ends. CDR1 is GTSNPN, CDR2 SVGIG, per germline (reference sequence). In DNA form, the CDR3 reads TGTGCCTCCGAGACCACCCGAACTGAAGCTTTCTTT. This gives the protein CASETTRTEAFF.

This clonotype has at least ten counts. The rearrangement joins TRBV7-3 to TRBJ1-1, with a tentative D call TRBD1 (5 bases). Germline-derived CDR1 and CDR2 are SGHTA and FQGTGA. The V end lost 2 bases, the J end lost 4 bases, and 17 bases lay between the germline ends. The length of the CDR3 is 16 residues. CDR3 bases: TGTGCCAGCAGCTTAGCACCCGGGCCTCAGGGCACTGAAGCTTTCTTT. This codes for CASSLAPGPQGTEAFF.

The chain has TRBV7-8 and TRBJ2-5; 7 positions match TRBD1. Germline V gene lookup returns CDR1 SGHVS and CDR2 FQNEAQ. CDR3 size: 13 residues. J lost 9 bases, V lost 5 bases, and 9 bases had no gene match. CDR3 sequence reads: CASSKDRTEAQYF. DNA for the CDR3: TGTGCCAGCAGCAAGGACAGGACGGAGGCCCAGTACTTC.

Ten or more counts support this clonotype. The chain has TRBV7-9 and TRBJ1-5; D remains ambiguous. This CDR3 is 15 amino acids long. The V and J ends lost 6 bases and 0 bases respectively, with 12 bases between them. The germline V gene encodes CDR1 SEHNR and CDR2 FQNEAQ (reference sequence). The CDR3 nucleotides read TGTGCCAGCAGTCTCGACACGGCTAGCAATCAGCCCCAGCATTTT. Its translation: CASSLDTASNQPQHF.

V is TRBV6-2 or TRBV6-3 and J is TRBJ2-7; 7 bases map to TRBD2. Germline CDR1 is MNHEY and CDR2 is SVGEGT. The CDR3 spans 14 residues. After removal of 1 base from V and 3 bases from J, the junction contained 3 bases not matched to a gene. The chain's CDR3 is CASSYYGGNYEQYF. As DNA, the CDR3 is TGTGCCAGCAGTTACTACGGGGGGAACTACGAGCAGTACTTC.